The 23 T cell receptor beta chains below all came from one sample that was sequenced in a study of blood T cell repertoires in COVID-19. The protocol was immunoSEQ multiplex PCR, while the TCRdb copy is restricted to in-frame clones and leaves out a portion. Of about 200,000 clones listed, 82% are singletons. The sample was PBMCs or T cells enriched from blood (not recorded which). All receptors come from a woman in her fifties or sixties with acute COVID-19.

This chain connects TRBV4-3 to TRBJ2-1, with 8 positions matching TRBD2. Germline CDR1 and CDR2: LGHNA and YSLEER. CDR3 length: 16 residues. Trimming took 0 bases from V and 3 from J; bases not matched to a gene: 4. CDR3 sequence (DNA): TGCGCCAGCAGCCAAGAACCAGCGGGAGACTACAATGAGCAGTTCTTC. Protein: CASSQEPAGDYNEQFF.

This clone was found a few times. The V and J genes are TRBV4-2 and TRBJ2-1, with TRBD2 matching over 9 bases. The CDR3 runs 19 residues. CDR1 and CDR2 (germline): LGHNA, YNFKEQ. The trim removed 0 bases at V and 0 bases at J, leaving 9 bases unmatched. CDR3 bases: TGTGCCAGCAGCCAAGATTTTCGTAGCGGGAGCTACTCCTACAATGAGCAGTTCTTC. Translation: CASSQDFRSGSYSYNEQFF.

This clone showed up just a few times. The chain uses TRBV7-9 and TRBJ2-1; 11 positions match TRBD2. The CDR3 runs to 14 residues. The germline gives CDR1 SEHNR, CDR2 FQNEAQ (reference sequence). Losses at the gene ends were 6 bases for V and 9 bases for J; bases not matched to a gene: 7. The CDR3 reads CASRSLAGGLEQFF. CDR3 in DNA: TGTGCCAGCAGGTCCTTAGCGGGGGGGCTTGAGCAGTTCTTC.

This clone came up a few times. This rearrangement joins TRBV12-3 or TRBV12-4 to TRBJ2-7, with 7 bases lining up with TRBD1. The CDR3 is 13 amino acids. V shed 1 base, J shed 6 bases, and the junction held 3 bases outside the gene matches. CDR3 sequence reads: CASSLGQGGEQYV. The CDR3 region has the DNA TGTGCCAGCAGTTTAGGACAGGGTGGCGAGCAGTACGTC.

CDR3: CASSLWGENTEAFF. The CDR3 bases are TGTGCCAGCAGCTTGTGGGGGGAGAACACTGAAGCTTTCTTT. The chain links TRBV7-9 to TRBJ1-1, with a weak D call TRBD1 (5 bases). The CDR3 totals 14 residues. V lost 3 bases and J lost 1, with 9 bases in between. Per germline, CDR1 SEHNR and CDR2 FQNEAQ (reference sequence).

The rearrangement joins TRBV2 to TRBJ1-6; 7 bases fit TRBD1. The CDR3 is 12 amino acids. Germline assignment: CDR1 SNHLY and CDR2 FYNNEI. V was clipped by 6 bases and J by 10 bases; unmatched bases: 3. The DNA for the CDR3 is TGTGCCAGCAGGCTACAGGGGTCACCCCTCCACTTT. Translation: CASRLQGSPLHF.

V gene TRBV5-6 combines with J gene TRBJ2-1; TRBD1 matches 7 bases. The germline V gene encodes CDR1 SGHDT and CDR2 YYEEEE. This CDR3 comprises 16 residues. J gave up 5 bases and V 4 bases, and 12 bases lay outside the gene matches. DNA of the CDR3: TGTGCCAGCAGCAAGGGGCAGAACAGGGGTCACAATGAGCAGTTCTTC. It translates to CASSKGQNRGHNEQFF. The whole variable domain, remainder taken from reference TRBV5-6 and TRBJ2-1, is DAGVTQSPTHLIKTRGQQVTLRCSPKSGHDTVSWYQQALGQGPQFIFQYYEEEERQRGNFPDRFSGHQFPNYSSELNVNALLLGDSALYLCASSKGQNRGHNEQFFGPGTRLTVL.

CDR3 sequence: CASSLRGLPTDTQYF. DNA for the CDR3: TGTGCCAGCAGCCTCAGGGGGCTTCCCACAGATACGCAGTATTTT. The chain recombines TRBV5-6 with TRBJ2-3, with 8 bases identical to TRBD1. The CDR3 spans 15 residues. J was trimmed by 2 bases and V by 4 bases; bases with no gene match: 6. Germline V CDR1 and CDR2: SGHDT, YYEEEE.

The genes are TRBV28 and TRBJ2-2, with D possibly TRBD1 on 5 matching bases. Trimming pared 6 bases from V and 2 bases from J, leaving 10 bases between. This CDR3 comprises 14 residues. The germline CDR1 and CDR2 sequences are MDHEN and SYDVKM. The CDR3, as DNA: TGTGCCAGCAGCCAGGACACTAACACCGGGGAGCTGTTTTTT. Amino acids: CASSQDTNTGELFF.

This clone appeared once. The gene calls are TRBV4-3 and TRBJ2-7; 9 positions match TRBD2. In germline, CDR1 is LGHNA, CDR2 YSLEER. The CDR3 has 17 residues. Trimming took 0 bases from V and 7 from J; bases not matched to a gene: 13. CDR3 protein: CASSQDWGAGGWREQYF. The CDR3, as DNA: TGCGCCAGCAGCCAAGATTGGGGAGCGGGAGGCTGGAGAGAGCAGTACTTC.

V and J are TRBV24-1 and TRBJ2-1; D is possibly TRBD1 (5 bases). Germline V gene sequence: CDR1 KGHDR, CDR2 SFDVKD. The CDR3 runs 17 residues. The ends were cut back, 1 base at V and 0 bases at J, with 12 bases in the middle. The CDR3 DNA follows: TGTGCCACCAGTGATTTTCAGGGCGAAAGCTCCTACAATGAGCAGTTCTTC. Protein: CATSDFQGESSYNEQFF.

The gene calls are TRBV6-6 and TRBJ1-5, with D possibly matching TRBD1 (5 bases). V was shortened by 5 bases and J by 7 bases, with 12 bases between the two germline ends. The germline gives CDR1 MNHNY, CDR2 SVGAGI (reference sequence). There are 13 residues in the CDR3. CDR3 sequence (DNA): TGTGCCAGCAGTCGATCGGGGGGACAGCCCCAGCATTTT. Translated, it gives CASSRSGGQPQHF.

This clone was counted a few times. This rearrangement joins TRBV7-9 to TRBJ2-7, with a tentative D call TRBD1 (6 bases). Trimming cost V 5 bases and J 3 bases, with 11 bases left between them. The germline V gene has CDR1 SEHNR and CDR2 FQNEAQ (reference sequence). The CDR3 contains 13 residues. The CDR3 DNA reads TGTGCCAGCAGCATACAGGGTAACTACGAGCAGTACTTC. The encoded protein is CASSIQGNYEQYF. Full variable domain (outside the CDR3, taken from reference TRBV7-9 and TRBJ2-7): DTGVSQNPRHKITKRGQNVTFRCDPISEHNRLYWYRQTLGQGPEFLTYFQNEAQLEKSRLLSDRFSAERPKGSFSTLEIQRTEQGDSAMYLCASSIQGNYEQYFGPGTRLTVT.

This chain's CDR3 is CASSPNLAGATNTGELFF. Here the CDR3 DNA reads TGTGCCAGCAGTCCTAACCTAGCGGGGGCCACGAACACCGGGGAGCTGTTTTTT. The chain uses TRBV5-4 and TRBJ2-2, with 10 bases identical to TRBD2. V lost 5 bases to trimming and J lost 0 bases; unmatched junction nucleotides: 10. Looked up from germline, CDR1 is SGHNT and CDR2 is YYREEE (reference sequence). This CDR3 has 18 amino acids.

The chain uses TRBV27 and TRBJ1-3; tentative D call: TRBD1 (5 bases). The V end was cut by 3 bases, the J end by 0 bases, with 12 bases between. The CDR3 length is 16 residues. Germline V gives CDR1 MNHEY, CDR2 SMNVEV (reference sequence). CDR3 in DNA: TGTGCCAGCAGTTTGAATATCGGACACTCTGGAAACACCATATATTTT. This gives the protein CASSLNIGHSGNTIYF.

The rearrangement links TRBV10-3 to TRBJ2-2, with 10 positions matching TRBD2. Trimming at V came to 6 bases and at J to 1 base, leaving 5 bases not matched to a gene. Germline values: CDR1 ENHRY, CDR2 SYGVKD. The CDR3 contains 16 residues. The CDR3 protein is CAIRARLAGNTGELFF. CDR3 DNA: TGTGCCATCAGGGCAAGACTAGCGGGGAACACCGGGGAGCTGTTTTTT.

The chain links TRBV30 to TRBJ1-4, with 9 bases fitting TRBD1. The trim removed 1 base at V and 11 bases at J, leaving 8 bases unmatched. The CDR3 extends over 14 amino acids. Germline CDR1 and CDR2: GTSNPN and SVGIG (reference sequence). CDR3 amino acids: CAWSAGTGSEKLFF. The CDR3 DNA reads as TGTGCCTGGAGTGCCGGGACAGGGTCTGAGAAACTGTTTTTT.

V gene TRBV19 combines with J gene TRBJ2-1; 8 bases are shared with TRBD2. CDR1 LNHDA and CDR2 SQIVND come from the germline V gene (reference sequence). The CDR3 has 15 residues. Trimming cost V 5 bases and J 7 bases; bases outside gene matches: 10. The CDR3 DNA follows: TGTGCCAGTAGTTTTCTAGCGGGTGGGGATAATGAGCAGTTCTTC. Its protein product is CASSFLAGGDNEQFF.

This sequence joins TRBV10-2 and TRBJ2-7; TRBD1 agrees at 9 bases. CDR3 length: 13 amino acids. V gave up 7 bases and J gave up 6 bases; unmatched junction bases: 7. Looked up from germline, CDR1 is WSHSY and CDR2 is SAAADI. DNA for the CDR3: TGCGCCAGCATACGGGACAGGGTCGGCGAGCAGTACTTC. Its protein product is CASIRDRVGEQYF.

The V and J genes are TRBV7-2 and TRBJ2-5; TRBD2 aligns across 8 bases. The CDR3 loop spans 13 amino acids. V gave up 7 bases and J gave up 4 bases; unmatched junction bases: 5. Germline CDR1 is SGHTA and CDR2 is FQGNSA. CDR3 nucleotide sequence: TGTGCCAGCATCCCGGCGGGAGGAGAGACCCAGTACTTC. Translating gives CASIPAGGETQYF.

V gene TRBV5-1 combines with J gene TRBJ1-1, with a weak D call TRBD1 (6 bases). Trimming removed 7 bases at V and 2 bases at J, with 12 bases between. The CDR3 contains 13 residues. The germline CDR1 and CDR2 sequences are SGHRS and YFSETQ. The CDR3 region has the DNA TGCGCCAGCGCTGCAGGGGAAAACACTGAAGCTTTCTTT. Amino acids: CASAAGENTEAFF.

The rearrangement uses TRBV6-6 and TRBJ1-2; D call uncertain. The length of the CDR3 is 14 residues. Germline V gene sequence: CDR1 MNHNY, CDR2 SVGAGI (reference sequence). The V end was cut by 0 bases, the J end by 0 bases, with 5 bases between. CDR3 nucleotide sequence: TGTGCCAGCAGTTACTCACAGCCTAACTATGGCTACACCTTC. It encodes CASSYSQPNYGYTF.

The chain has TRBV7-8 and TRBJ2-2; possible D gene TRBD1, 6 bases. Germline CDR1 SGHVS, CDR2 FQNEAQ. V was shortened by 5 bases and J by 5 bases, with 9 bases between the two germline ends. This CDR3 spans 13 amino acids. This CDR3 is CASSNQGTGELFF. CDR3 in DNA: TGTGCCAGCAGCAATCAGGGGACCGGGGAGCTGTTTTTT.